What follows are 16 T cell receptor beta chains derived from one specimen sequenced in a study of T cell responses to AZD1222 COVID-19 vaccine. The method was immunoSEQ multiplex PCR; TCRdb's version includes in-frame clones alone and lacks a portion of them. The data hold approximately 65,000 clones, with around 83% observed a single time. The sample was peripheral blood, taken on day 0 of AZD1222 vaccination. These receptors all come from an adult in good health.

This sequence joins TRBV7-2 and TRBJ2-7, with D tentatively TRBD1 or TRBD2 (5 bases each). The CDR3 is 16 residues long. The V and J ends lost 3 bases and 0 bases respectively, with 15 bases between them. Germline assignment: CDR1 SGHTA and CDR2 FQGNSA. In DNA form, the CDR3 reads TGTGCCAGCAGCTTCGCCCGGGGACGGGACTCCTACGAGCAGTACTTC. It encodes CASSFARGRDSYEQYF.

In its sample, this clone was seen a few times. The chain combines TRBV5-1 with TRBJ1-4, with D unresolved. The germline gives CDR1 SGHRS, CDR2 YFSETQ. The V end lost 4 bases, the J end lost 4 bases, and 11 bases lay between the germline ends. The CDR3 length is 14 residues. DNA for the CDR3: TGCGCCAGCAGCCCCACGGAAAGTAATGAAAAACTGTTTTTT. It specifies CASSPTESNEKLFF.

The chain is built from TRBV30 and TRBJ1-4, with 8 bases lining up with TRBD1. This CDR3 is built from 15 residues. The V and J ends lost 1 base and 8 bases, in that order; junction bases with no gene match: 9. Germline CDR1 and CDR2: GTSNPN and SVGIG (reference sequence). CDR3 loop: CAWSGQGFVVEKLFF. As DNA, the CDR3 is TGTGCCTGGAGTGGACAGGGGTTTGTCGTCGAAAAACTGTTTTTT.

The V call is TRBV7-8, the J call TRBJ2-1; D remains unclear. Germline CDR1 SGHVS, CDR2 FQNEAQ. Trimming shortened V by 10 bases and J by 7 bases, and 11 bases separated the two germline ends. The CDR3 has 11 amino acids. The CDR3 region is CATHRRNEQFF. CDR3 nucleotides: TGTGCCACCCACCGTAGGAATGAGCAGTTCTTC.

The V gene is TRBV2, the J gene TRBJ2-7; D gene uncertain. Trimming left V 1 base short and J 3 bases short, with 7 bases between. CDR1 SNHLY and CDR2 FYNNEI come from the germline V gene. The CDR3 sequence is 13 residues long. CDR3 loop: CASSEGKYYEQYF. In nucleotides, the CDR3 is TGTGCCAGCAGTGAAGGTAAATACTACGAGCAGTACTTC.

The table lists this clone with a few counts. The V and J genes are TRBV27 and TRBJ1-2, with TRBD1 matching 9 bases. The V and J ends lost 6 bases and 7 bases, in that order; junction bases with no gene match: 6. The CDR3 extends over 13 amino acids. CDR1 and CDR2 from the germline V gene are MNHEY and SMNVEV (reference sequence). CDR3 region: CASSVTGGAGYTF. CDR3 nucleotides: TGTGCCAGCAGCGTTACAGGGGGCGCTGGCTACACCTTC.

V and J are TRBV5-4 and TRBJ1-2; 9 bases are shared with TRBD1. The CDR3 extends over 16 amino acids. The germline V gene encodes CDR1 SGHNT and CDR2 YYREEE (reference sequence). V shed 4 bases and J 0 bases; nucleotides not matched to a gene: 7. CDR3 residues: CASSPGTGRANYGYTF. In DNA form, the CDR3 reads TGTGCCAGCAGCCCAGGGACAGGGCGGGCTAACTATGGCTACACCTTC.

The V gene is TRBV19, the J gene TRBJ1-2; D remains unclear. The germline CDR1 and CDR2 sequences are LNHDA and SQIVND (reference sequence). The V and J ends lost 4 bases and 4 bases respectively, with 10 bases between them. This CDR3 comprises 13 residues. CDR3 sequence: CASSRSRGYGYTF. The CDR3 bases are TGTGCCAGTAGTAGGTCTCGGGGCTATGGCTACACCTTC.

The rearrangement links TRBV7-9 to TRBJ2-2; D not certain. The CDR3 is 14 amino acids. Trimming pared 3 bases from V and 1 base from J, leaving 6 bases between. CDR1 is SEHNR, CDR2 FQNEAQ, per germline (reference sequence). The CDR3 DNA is TGTGCCAGCAGCTTCTCCGAGAACACCGGGGAGCTGTTTTTT. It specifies CASSFSENTGELFF.

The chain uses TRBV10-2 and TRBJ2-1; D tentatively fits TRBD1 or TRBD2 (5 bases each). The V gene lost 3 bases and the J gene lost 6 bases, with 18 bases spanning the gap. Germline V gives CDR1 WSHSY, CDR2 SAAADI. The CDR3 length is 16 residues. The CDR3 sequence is CASSDIEGTLGNEQFF. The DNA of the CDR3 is TGCGCCAGCAGTGATATAGAAGGGACCCTCGGCAATGAGCAGTTCTTC.

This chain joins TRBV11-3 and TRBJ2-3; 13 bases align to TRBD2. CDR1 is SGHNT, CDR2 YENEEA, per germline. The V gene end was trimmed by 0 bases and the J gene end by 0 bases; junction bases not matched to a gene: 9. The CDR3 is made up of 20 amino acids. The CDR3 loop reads CASSLDRWTSGGKSTDTQYF. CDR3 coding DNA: TGTGCCAGCAGCTTAGATAGATGGACTAGCGGGGGTAAAAGCACAGATACGCAGTATTTT.

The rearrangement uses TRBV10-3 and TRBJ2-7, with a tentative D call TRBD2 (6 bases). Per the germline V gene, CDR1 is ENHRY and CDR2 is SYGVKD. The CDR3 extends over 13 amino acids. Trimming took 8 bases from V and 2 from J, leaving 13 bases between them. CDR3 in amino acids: CAISPPGAYEQYF. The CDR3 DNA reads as TGTGCCATCTCTCCGCCGGGGGCCTACGAGCAGTACTTC.

CDR3 sequence: CASSDLRRGKNIQYF. The DNA for the CDR3 is TGCGCCAGCAGTGACTTGAGACGAGGGAAAAACATTCAGTACTTC. The J gene is TRBJ2-4, the V gene TRBV10-2; tentative D call: TRBD2 (5 bases). The CDR3 is 15 amino acids. The V end was cut by 3 bases, the J end by 4 bases, with 13 bases between. Germline lookup yields CDR1 WSHSY and CDR2 SAAADI.

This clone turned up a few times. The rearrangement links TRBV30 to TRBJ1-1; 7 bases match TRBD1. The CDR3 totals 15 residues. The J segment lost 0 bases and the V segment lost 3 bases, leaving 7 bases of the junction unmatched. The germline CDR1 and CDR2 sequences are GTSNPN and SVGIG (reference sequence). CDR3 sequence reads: CAWRPGGTVNTEAFF. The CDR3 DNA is TGTGCCTGGAGACCCGGGGGGACAGTGAACACTGAAGCTTTCTTT.

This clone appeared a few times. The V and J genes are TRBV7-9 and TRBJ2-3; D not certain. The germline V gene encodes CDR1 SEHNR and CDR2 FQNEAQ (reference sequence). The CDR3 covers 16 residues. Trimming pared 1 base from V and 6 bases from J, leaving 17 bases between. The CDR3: CASSLVFERLEDTQYF. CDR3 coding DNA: TGTGCCAGCAGCTTAGTGTTCGAGAGGCTGGAGGATACGCAGTATTTT.

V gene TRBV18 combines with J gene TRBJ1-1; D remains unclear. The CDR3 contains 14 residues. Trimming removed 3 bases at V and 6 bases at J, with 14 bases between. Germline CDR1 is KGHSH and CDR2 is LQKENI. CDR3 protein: CASSPFEPAAEAFF. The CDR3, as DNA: TGTGCCAGCTCACCGTTCGAACCCGCGGCTGAAGCTTTCTTT.